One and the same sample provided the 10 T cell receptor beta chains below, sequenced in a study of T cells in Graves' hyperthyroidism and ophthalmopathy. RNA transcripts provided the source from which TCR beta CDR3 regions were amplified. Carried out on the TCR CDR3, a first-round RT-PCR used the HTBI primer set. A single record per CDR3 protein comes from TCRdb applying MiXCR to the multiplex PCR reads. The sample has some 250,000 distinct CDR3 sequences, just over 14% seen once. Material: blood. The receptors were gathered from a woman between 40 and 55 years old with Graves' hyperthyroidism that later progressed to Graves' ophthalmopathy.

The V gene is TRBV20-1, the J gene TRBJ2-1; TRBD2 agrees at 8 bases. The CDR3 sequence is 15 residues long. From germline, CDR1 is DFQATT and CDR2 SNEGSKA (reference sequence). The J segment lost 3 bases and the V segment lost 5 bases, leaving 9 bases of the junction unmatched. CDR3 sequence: CSAQTFAGGYNEQFF. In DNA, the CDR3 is TGCAGTGCTCAAACCTTCGCGGGAGGCTACAATGAGCAGTTCTTC.

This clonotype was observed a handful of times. The CDR3 here is CASSYSERWPLHF. CDR3 sequence (DNA): TGTGCCAGCAGTTACTCGGAACGTTGGCCCCTCCACTTT. The chain is built from TRBV6-6 and TRBJ1-6; unclear D gene. The CDR3 is 13 residues long. V was cut by 0 bases and J by 13 bases, with 10 bases left in between. Germline V gene data show CDR1 as MNHNY and CDR2 as SVGAGI (reference sequence).

The CDR3, as DNA: TGTGCCAGCAGTTTCGGACAGGGGGCCTGGGAGACCCAGTACTTC. It translates to CASSFGQGAWETQYF. The V call is TRBV28, the J call TRBJ2-5, with 11 bases fitting TRBD1. Germline CDR1 and CDR2: MDHEN and SYDVKM. Germline trimming cut 3 bases from V and 5 bases from J; bases unmatched to any gene: 5. This CDR3 is 15 amino acids long.

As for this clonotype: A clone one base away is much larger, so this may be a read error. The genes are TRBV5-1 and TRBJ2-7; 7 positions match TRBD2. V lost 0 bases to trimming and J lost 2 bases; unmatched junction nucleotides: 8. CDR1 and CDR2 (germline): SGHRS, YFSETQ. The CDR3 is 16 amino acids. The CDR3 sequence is CASSLDSRENAYEQYF. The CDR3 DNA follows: TGCGCCAGCAGCTTGGATTCGCGGGAGAACGCCTACGAGCAGTACTTC.

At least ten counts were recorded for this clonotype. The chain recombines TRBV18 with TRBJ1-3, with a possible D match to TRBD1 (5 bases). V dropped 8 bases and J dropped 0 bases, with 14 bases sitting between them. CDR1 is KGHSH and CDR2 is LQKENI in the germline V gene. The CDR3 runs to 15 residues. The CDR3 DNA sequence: TGTGCCAGCAGACCGGGACGCAACTCTGGAAACACCATATATTTT. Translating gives CASRPGRNSGNTIYF. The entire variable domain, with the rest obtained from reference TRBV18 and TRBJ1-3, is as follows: NAGVMQNPRHLVRRRGQEARLRCSPMKGHSHVYWYRQLPEEGLKFMVYLQKENIIDESGMPKERFSAEFPKEGPSILRIQQVVRGDSAAYFCASRPGRNSGNTIYFGEGSWLTVV.

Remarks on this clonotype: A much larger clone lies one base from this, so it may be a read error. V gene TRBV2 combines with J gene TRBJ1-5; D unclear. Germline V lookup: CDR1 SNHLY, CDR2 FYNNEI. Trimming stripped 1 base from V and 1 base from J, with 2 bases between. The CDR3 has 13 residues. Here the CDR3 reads CASSEESNQPQHF. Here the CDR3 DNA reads TGTGCCAGCAGTGAAGAGAGCAATCAGCCCCAGCATTTT.

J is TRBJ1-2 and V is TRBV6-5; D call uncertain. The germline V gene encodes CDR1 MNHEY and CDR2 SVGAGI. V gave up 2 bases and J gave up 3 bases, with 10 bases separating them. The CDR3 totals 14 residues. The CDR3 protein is CASSYKQDHYGYTF. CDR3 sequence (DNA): TGTGCCAGCAGTTACAAGCAAGATCACTATGGCTACACCTTC.

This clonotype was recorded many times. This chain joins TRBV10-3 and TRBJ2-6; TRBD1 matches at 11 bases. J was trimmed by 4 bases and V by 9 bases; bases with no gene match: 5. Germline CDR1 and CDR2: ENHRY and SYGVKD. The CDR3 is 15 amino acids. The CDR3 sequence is CAIGQGATGANVLTF. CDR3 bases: TGTGCCATAGGACAGGGGGCGACAGGGGCCAACGTCCTGACTTTC.

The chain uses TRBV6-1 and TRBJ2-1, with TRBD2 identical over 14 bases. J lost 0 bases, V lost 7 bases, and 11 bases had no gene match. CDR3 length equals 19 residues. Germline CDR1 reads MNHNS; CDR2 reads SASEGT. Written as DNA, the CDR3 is TGTGCCAGCAAAATGACCGGGACTAGCGGGGGCAGCTCCTACAATGAGCAGTTCTTC. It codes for CASKMTGTSGGSSYNEQFF.

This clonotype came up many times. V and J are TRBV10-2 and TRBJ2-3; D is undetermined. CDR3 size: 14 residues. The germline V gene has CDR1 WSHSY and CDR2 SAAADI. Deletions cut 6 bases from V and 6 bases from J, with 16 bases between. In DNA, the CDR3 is TGCGCCAGCAGGCCTTTGACTGTTTTGGATACGCAGTATTTT. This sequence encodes CASRPLTVLDTQYF.